This T cell receptor (beta chain) was found in a study of shared T cell receptors in the human thymus. Clones were sequenced by immunoSEQ multiplex PCR, and TCRdb holds only the in-frame ones, with some missing. The sample consists of about 660,000 clones, more than 70% of them appearing once. This CDR3 spans 11 amino acids. Germline V gives CDR1 DFQATT, CDR2 SNEGSKA (reference sequence). Trimming took 7 bases from V and 8 from J; bases not matched to a gene: 7. This sample also appeared in a second study, on human thymus T cells. That study reports: Healthy Finnish infants undergoing corrective surgery for congenital heart defects were used as donors. Thymus specimens were resections from corrective heart surgery. Thymic repertoires overlap heavily among unrelated individuals, related research has reported.

The material sequenced was thymocytes. The sequence was obtained from a boy in the first two years of life with a congenital heart defect. V gene TRBV20-1 combines with J gene TRBJ1-2; 7 positions agree with TRBD1. The CDR3 spells CSVLQGKGYTF. CDR3 DNA sequence: TGCAGTGTTCTACAGGGGAAGGGCTACACCTTC.